These 26 T cell receptor beta chains were all obtained from the same sample, sequenced in a study of T cells in Graves' hyperthyroidism and ophthalmopathy. Authors of the study amplified TCR beta CDR3 regions from RNA transcripts. The HTBI set primed first-round TCR CDR3 RT-PCR. A single record per CDR3 protein comes from TCRdb applying MiXCR to the multiplex PCR reads. The sample records 300,000 to 500,000 distinct CDR3 sequences, about an eighth being singletons. Sequences were obtained from blood. The receptors derive from a man over 45 with Graves' ophthalmopathy.

The gene calls are TRBV4-1 and TRBJ2-5; D call uncertain. Trimming shortened V by 9 bases and J by 1 base, and 6 bases separated the two germline ends. The CDR3 totals 11 residues. The V gene's germline CDR1 is MGHRA and CDR2 YSYEKL. The DNA for the CDR3 is TGCGCCAGTGCAACCCAAGAGACCCAGTACTTC. It codes for CASATQETQYF.

The table lists this clonotype with many counts. A read error may account for a junction end that differs from germline. The gene calls are TRBV2 and TRBJ2-5; D not certain. The CDR3 extends over 14 amino acids. The V gene's germline CDR1 is SNHLY and CDR2 FYNNEI. Written as DNA, the CDR3 is TGTGCCAGCAGTGTGGCGACATTAGTAGAGGCCCAGTACTTC. Protein: CASSVATLVEAQYF.

The gene calls are TRBV9 and TRBJ1-3; 8 nucleotides align to TRBD1. The CDR3 sequence is 15 residues long. V lost 7 bases to trimming and J lost 0 bases; unmatched junction nucleotides: 6. Per germline, CDR1 SGDLS and CDR2 YYNGEE. The CDR3 sequence: CASGDRTNSGNTIYF. In DNA, the CDR3 is TGTGCCAGCGGGGACAGGACCAACTCTGGAAACACCATATATTTT.

This clonotype was counted ten times or more. The CDR3: CSARDLRSYEQYF. CDR3 in DNA: TGCAGTGCTAGAGATCTGAGAAGCTACGAGCAGTACTTC. The chain employs TRBV20-1 and TRBJ2-7; D is uncertain. This CDR3 has 13 residues. The V end lost 0 bases, the J end lost 3 bases, and 9 bases lay between the germline ends. Germline V gives CDR1 DFQATT, CDR2 SNEGSKA (reference sequence).

The chain carries TRBV24-1 and TRBJ2-1; 10 bases fit TRBD2. This CDR3 contains 15 residues. CDR1 and CDR2 (germline): KGHDR, SFDVKD. V dropped 4 bases and J dropped 12; count of bases not matched to a gene: 11. The CDR3 loop reads CATSDGGRKREGQFF. Written as DNA, the CDR3 is TGTGCCACCAGTGACGGCGGTCGGAAGCGGGAGGGGCAGTTCTTC.

The chain carries TRBV7-9 and TRBJ2-6, with D perhaps given as TRBD1 or TRBD2 (5 bases each). The V end was cut by 5 bases, the J end by 0 bases, with 17 bases between. Per the germline V gene, CDR1 is SEHNR and CDR2 is FQNEAQ (reference sequence). This CDR3 is built from 18 residues. CDR3 amino acids: CASSTRQPGSSGANVLTF. The CDR3 DNA reads TGTGCCAGCAGCACTAGACAGCCTGGGAGCTCTGGGGCCAACGTCCTGACTTTC.

This clonotype was counted many times. J is TRBJ2-3 and V is TRBV12-3 or TRBV12-4, with 8 bases fitting TRBD2. This CDR3 spans 15 amino acids. Losses at the gene ends were 8 bases for V and 4 bases for J; bases not matched to a gene: 11. Here the CDR3 DNA reads TGTGCCAGCGCCACTAGCGGAACTAGCGCAGATACGCAGTATTTT. This encodes CASATSGTSADTQYF.

This clonotype was recorded at least ten times. The V call is TRBV5-1, the J call TRBJ1-1; 9 positions match TRBD1. This CDR3 is built from 14 residues. Trimming removed 4 bases from V and 9 bases from J; junction bases left unmatched: 10. Looked up from germline, CDR1 is SGHRS and CDR2 is YFSETQ. CDR3 coding DNA: TGCGCCAGCAGCATTACAGGGGGCGATCCGCAAGCTTTCTTT. It translates to CASSITGGDPQAFF.

The table lists this clonotype with many counts. The chain has TRBV5-1 and TRBJ1-2; 11 positions match TRBD1. Germline CDR1 and CDR2: SGHRS and YFSETQ. The J segment lost 6 bases and the V segment lost 4 bases, leaving 11 bases of the junction unmatched. The CDR3 extends over 16 amino acids. The CDR3 nucleotides are TGCGCCAGCAGCAGGACAGGGGGCGGCAAGCTAAATGGCTACACCTTC. Residues: CASSRTGGGKLNGYTF.

This rearrangement joins TRBV12-3 or TRBV12-4 to TRBJ2-5, with 7 bases identical to TRBD2. The CDR3 consists of 15 residues. V dropped 5 bases and J dropped 5; count of bases not matched to a gene: 11. The CDR3 DNA reads TGTGCCAGCAGTCCCCCCCGGGCTAGCGGTGAGACCCAGTACTTC. It yields the protein CASSPPRASGETQYF.

This clonotype was recorded at least ten times. The chain recombines TRBV20-1 with TRBJ2-6; D not certain. The CDR3 runs to 13 residues. The germline V gene encodes CDR1 DFQATT and CDR2 SNEGSKA (reference sequence). V lost 6 bases, J lost 3 bases, and 9 bases lay in between. This chain's CDR3 is CSAPRYGANVLTF. The CDR3 DNA reads as TGCAGTGCCCCTAGGTATGGGGCCAACGTCCTGACTTTC.

With regard to this clonotype: A much larger clone lies one base from this, so it may be a read error. The chain employs TRBV7-9 and TRBJ2-7; a weak D match, TRBD2 (5 bases). Germline loops: CDR1 SEHNR, CDR2 FQNEAQ (reference sequence). CDR3 length: 11 residues. The CDR3 nucleotides are TGTGCCAGCAGCTTTGAGGAGGAGCGGTACTTC. Amino acid sequence: CASSFEEERYF.

There are a few counts of this clonotype. The V gene is TRBV6-5, the J gene TRBJ2-2, with TRBD2 matching over 12 bases. Germline V lookup: CDR1 MNHEY, CDR2 SVGAGI. V lost 1 base, J lost 1 base, and 4 bases stayed unmatched. This CDR3 comprises 18 residues. The chain's CDR3 is CASSYWGLAGRNTGELFF. The CDR3 nucleotides read TGTGCCAGCAGTTACTGGGGACTAGCGGGTAGGAACACCGGGGAGCTGTTTTTT.

This clonotype was seen repeatedly, ten times or more. This chain joins TRBV29-1 and TRBJ2-7; 7 nucleotides match TRBD1. V dropped 1 base and J dropped 4; count of bases not matched to a gene: 10. Germline V CDR1 and CDR2: SQVTM, ANQGSEA. The CDR3 length is 15 residues. The DNA for the CDR3 is TGCAGCGTTGAAGTGGGACAGCGGAGAGAATACGAGCAGTACTTC. Protein: CSVEVGQRREYEQYF.

This clonotype was seen repeatedly, ten times or more. V gene TRBV5-1 combines with J gene TRBJ2-1; 7 nucleotides align to TRBD2. V lost 4 bases to trimming and J lost 5 bases; unmatched junction nucleotides: 12. Looked up from germline, CDR1 is SGHRS and CDR2 is YFSETQ. This CDR3 comprises 16 residues. CDR3 DNA: TGCGCCAGCAGCCCTGGAGGCCTAGCGGTCGACAATGAGCAGTTCTTC. This translates into CASSPGGLAVDNEQFF.

This clonotype turned up a few times. The gene calls are TRBV10-2 and TRBJ2-7, with 9 bases fitting TRBD2. The CDR3 is made up of 14 amino acids. Per the germline V gene, CDR1 is WSHSY and CDR2 is SAAADI. The junction had 7 bases not matched to a gene; V was cut back by 8 bases and J by 2 bases. The CDR3 spells CASHLAGRPYEQYF. Here the CDR3 DNA reads TGCGCCAGCCATCTAGCGGGGAGACCCTACGAGCAGTACTTC.

This clonotype came up many times. V and J are TRBV7-2 and TRBJ2-5; a weak D match, TRBD2 (6 bases). Trimming stripped 4 bases from V and 4 bases from J, with 28 bases between. The CDR3 spans 19 residues. Germline CDR1 reads SGHTA; CDR2 reads FQGNSA. Here the CDR3 DNA reads TGTGCCAGCAGCTCGGGAGCATGGGTCCCTAGGCCCCCCGGAGAGACCCAGTACTTC. Translated: CASSSGAWVPRPPGETQYF.

The chain carries TRBV10-3 and TRBJ1-1; 7 bases are a match to TRBD1. This CDR3 has 16 residues. The trim removed 6 bases at V and 1 base at J, leaving 11 bases unmatched. CDR1 ENHRY and CDR2 SYGVKD come from the germline V gene. The CDR3 bases are TGTGCCATCAGGAACGGGACAGAGGGGTGGAACACTGAAGCTTTCTTT. It encodes CAIRNGTEGWNTEAFF.

This clonotype was observed a handful of times. This rearrangement joins TRBV10-3 to TRBJ2-3; D gene unclear. CDR3 length equals 14 residues. Trimming removed 7 bases at V and 1 base at J, with 12 bases between. Germline values: CDR1 ENHRY, CDR2 SYGVKD. The CDR3 DNA reads as TGTGCCATCACCAGCGAGAAGGGCACAGATACGCAGTATTTT. This encodes CAITSEKGTDTQYF.

This clonotype has a count of ten or more. This rearrangement joins TRBV12-3 or TRBV12-4 to TRBJ2-7; D is perhaps TRBD2 (7 bases). The length of the CDR3 is 16 residues. V was pared by 5 bases and J by 6 bases, with 23 bases between. The CDR3 nucleotides read TGTGCCAGCAGTCCTAGCGAGGGGGGAGGGCTCCCCGAGCAGTACTTC. The encoded protein is CASSPSEGGGLPEQYF.

This clonotype has just a few counts. The gene calls are TRBV11-2 and TRBJ2-1, with 11 bases matching TRBD2. Per germline, CDR1 SGHAT and CDR2 FQNNGV. There are 18 residues in the CDR3. V trimming: 1 base; J trimming: 3 bases; junction bases outside the gene matches: 8. CDR3 bases: TGTGCCAGCAGCTTAGCTTTTGGGGGGACTAGCGGCTACAATGAGCAGTTCTTC. Translation: CASSLAFGGTSGYNEQFF.

This clonotype was observed many times. The chain combines TRBV5-8 with TRBJ2-1; D not resolved. The CDR3 sequence is 11 residues long. Trimming took 6 bases from V and 3 from J, leaving 4 bases between them. Germline V gene data show CDR1 as SGHTS and CDR2 as YDEGEE. The DNA for the CDR3 is TGTGCCAGCATGCGCTACAATGAGCAGTTCTTC. Its protein is CASMRYNEQFF.

This clonotype was recorded many times. This sequence joins TRBV11-3 and TRBJ2-7; TRBD2 matches at 8 bases. Per the germline V gene, CDR1 is SGHNT and CDR2 is YENEEA. With V trimmed by 4 bases and J by 6 bases, 11 bases remained unmatched. CDR3 length equals 15 residues. The CDR3 is CASSYTSGVVGEQYF. The CDR3 DNA reads TGTGCCAGCAGCTACACTAGCGGAGTTGTGGGCGAGCAGTACTTC. The whole variable domain, remainder taken from reference TRBV11-3 and TRBJ2-7, is EAGVVQSPRYKIIEKKQPVAFWCNPISGHNTLYWYLQNLGQGPELLIRYENEEAVDDSQLPKDRFSAERLKGVDSTLKIQPAELGDSAVYLCASSYTSGVVGEQYFGPGTRLTVT.

This clonotype was recorded a few times. The rearrangement links TRBV18 to TRBJ2-2; D unclear. V was shortened by 6 bases and J by 3 bases, with 8 bases between the two germline ends. Germline V gene data show CDR1 as KGHSH and CDR2 as LQKENI. CDR3 length: 13 residues. The CDR3 DNA reads as TGTGCCAGCTCGCTTCAGGACACCGGGGAGCTGTTTTTT. Its translation is CASSLQDTGELFF.

This clonotype was observed many times. This CDR3 is CASSGDRGAYEQYF. In DNA form, the CDR3 reads TGCGCCAGCAGCGGGGACAGGGGAGCCTACGAGCAGTACTTC. The chain has TRBV5-1 and TRBJ2-7, with 10 bases fitting TRBD1. V lost 4 bases to trimming and J lost 2 bases; unmatched junction nucleotides: 3. The CDR3 loop spans 14 amino acids. Per germline, CDR1 SGHRS and CDR2 YFSETQ.

This clonotype was seen repeatedly, ten times or more. This chain joins TRBV2 and TRBJ1-2, with D unresolved. Trimming removed 1 base at V and 2 bases at J, with 8 bases between. CDR3 length: 14 amino acids. The germline V gene has CDR1 SNHLY and CDR2 FYNNEI. This CDR3 reads CASSEGAQNYGYTF. CDR3 nucleotides: TGTGCCAGCAGTGAAGGTGCACAGAACTATGGCTACACCTTC.